Listed below are T cell receptor beta chains from one sample, sequenced in a study of blood T cell repertoires in COVID-19. The protocol was immunoSEQ multiplex PCR, while the TCRdb copy is restricted to in-frame clones and leaves out a portion. The sample lists about 100,000 clones; 70% to 80% were seen once. The sequenced sample was peripheral blood. The receptors shown here come from a man between 65 and 85 years old with active or convalescent COVID-19. Each CDR3 is given with its conserved first and last residue. A D gene is named only where the DNA matches it firmly. Not every row has a clone size; where given, it reads once, few, many or a size class.

CDR3 length | clone size | D gene | J gene | V gene | CDR3 DNA | CDR3 protein
13 | . | . | TRBJ1-2 | TRBV14 | TGTGCCAGCAGCCAAGACTTTCAGTATGGCTACACCTTC | CASSQDFQYGYTF
13 | . | TRBD1 | TRBJ1-1 | TRBV5-1 | TGCGCCAGCAGCTTGGGGACAGGGGCTGAAGCTTTCTTT | CASSLGTGAEAFF
17 | once | TRBD2 | TRBJ2-1 | TRBV6-2/TRBV6-3 | TGTGCCAGCAGTTACTCGGGTAGCGGGAGAGCCTACAATGAGCAGTTCTTC | CASSYSGSGRAYNEQFF
15 | . | TRBD2 | TRBJ2-2 | TRBV7-9 | TGTGCCAGCAGCTTAGATAGCGGGAGTAACGGGGAGCTGTTTTTT | CASSLDSGSNGELFF
14 | . | . | TRBJ2-5 | TRBV15 | TGTGCCACCAGCAGAGATCAGGGTGAAGAGACCCAGTACTTC | CATSRDQGEETQYF
13 | . | TRBD1 | TRBJ1-2 | TRBV30 | TGTGCCTGGAATCCCGACAGGGGACATGGCTACACCTTC | CAWNPDRGHGYTF
13 | . | . | TRBJ2-3 | TRBV5-4 | TGTGCCAGCAGCTCTGGACGGCCTCGGGAGCAGTATTTT | CASSSGRPREQYF
17 | few | TRBD2 | TRBJ2-1 | TRBV11-2 | TGTGCCAGCAGCGCCCGCTCAGGAGCGGGGGAATACAATGAGCAGTTCTTC | CASSARSGAGEYNEQFF
15 | . | TRBD1 | TRBJ1-1 | TRBV11-2 | TGTGCCAGCAGCTTAGATCCCGGGACAGCCGCTGAAGCTTTCTTT | CASSLDPGTAAEAFF
16 | . | . | TRBJ2-5 | TRBV5-1 | TGCGCCAGCAGCTTGGCCGGGCGGGAGAGGGGGGAGACCCAGTACTTC | CASSLAGRERGETQYF
13 | . | . | TRBJ2-5 | TRBV12-3/TRBV12-4 | TGTGCCAGCAGCTGGACTGTAGGAGAGACCCAGTACTTC | CASSWTVGETQYF
13 | . | TRBD2 | TRBJ2-7 | TRBV12-3/TRBV12-4 | TGTGCCAGCAGCATAGCGGGAGACCACGAGCAGTACTTC | CASSIAGDHEQYF
17 | . | . | TRBJ1-3 | TRBV3-1/TRBV3-2 | TGTGCCAGCAGCCAAGCCAAGACAGTGCTCTCTGGAAACACCATATATTTT | CASSQAKTVLSGNTIYF
11 | . | . | TRBJ2-1 | TRBV29-1 | TGCAGCGTTGCCTTCGGCAATGAGCAGTTCTTC | CSVAFGNEQFF
14 | . | . | TRBJ1-1 | TRBV5-4 | TGTGCCAGCAGCTCCCAGGGAGGGAACACTGAAGCTTTCTTT | CASSSQGGNTEAFF
14 | . | TRBD1 | TRBJ1-1 | TRBV7-2 | TGTGCCAGCAGCCCACCCGACGACAGGGCGAGAGCTTTCTTT | CASSPPDDRARAFF
12 | . | TRBD1 | TRBJ2-7 | TRBV29-1 | TGCAGCGCGACGACAGGGCGCCACGAGCAGTACTTC | CSATTGRHEQYF
14 | few | TRBD1 | TRBJ2-7 | TRBV5-1 | TGCGCCAGCAGCTGGGGACAGGGTAACTACGAGCAGTACTTC | CASSWGQGNYEQYF
14 | . | . | TRBJ1-5 | TRBV30 | TGTGCCTGGAGTGCCGACTCCCTCAATCAGCCCCAGCATTTT | CAWSADSLNQPQHF
14 | few | . | TRBJ2-2 | TRBV3-1/TRBV3-2 | TGTGCCAGCAGCCAAGATCTTGTGACCGGGGAGCTGTTTTTT | CASSQDLVTGELFF
14 | . | . | TRBJ1-4 | TRBV6-1 | TGTGCCAGCAGTGATAGGGGTTATAATGAAAAACTGTTTTTT | CASSDRGYNEKLFF
14 | . | . | TRBJ2-2 | TRBV5-1 | TGCGCCAGCAGCTTGGAGAGTTACACCGGGGAGCTGTTTTTT | CASSLESYTGELFF
15 | once | TRBD1 | TRBJ1-6 | TRBV6-2/TRBV6-3 | TGTGCCAGCAGTAAAAAGGGACAGCATAATTCACCCCTCCACTTT | CASSKKGQHNSPLHF
11 | . | . | TRBJ2-5 | TRBV12-3/TRBV12-4 | TGTGCCAGCAGAGGAGTAGAGACCCAGTACTTC | CASRGVETQYF
13 | . | TRBD1 | TRBJ1-5 | TRBV19 | TGTGCCAGTAGTACGACAGGGATCCAGCCCCAGCATTTT | CASSTTGIQPQHF
14 | once | TRBD1 | TRBJ2-7 | TRBV5-5 | TGTGCCAGCAGCGCGGGGACAGGGGTGTACGAGCAGTACTTC | CASSAGTGVYEQYF